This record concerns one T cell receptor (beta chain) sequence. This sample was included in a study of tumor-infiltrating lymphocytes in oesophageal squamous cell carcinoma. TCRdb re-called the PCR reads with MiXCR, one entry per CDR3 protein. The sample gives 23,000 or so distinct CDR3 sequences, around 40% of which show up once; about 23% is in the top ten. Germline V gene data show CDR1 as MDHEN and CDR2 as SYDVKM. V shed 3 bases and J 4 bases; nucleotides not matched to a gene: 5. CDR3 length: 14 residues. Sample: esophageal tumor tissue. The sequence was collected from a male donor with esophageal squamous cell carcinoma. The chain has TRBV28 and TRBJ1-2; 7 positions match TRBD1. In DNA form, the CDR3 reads TGTGCCAGCAGTTTCCCCGGACAGGTCTATGGCTACACCTTC. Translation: CASSFPGQVYGYTF.